Below are 28 T cell receptor beta chains sequenced from a single sample in a study of T cell responses to AZD1222 COVID-19 vaccine. Repertoires were generated with immunoSEQ multiplex PCR, while TCRdb's copy carries only in-frame clones and drops some. Of about 130,000 clones detected, more than 75% appear once; the ten largest clones hold 8.5% to 12%. Sequencing used peripheral blood, obtained on day 0 of AZD1222 vaccination. The source of these receptors is an adult in good health.

The V call is TRBV18, the J call TRBJ2-7; no clear D gene. Trimming removed 1 base at V and 1 base at J, with 11 bases between. Germline CDR1 reads KGHSH; CDR2 reads LQKENI. This CDR3 comprises 15 residues. As DNA, the CDR3 is TGTGCCAGCTCACCACAGCCGACCGGGTCCTACGAGCAGTACTTC. Translating it yields CASSPQPTGSYEQYF.

The chain is built from TRBV10-1 and TRBJ2-5; the D gene is possibly TRBD1 (6 bases). The CDR3 is made up of 15 amino acids. Trimming shortened V by 4 bases and J by 4 bases, and 16 bases separated the two germline ends. Germline V gives CDR1 WNHNN, CDR2 SYGVQD (reference sequence). The chain's CDR3 is CASSGRGGLSETQYF. The CDR3 bases are TGCGCCAGCAGTGGCAGGGGTGGGTTGTCAGAGACCCAGTACTTC.

This chain links TRBV11-2 with TRBJ2-1; 9 bases align to TRBD1. The CDR3 spans 16 residues. Germline V gene data show CDR1 as SGHAT and CDR2 as FQNNGV. The trim removed 5 bases at V and 7 bases at J, leaving 12 bases unmatched. CDR3 DNA: TGTGCCAGCAGCCCCTGGACAGGGGAGGGAAGGAATGAGCAGTTCTTC. This translates into CASSPWTGEGRNEQFF. Supplemented by reference TRBV11-2 and TRBJ2-1, the full variable domain reads EAGVAQSPRYKIIEKRQSVAFWCNPISGHATLYWYQQILGQGPKLLIQFQNNGVVDDSQLPKDRFSAERLKGVDSTLKIQPAKLEDSAVYLCASSPWTGEGRNEQFFGPGTRLTVL.

The chain uses TRBV5-1 and TRBJ1-5; D unresolved. The germline V gene encodes CDR1 SGHRS and CDR2 YFSETQ. This CDR3 region has 15 residues. V lost 0 bases and J 0 bases, leaving 7 bases between the germline ends. The CDR3 region is CASSLDVNSNQPQHF. CDR3 DNA: TGCGCCAGCAGCTTGGATGTCAATAGCAATCAGCCCCAGCATTTT.

V gene TRBV9 combines with J gene TRBJ2-7; 8 bases are a match to TRBD2. Germline CDR1 SGDLS, CDR2 YYNGEE. The CDR3 totals 14 residues. V gave up 0 bases and J gave up 4 bases; unmatched junction bases: 3. The DNA for the CDR3 is TGTGCCAGCAGCGTAGCGGGAGGGCCTTACGAGCAGTACTTC. Translating it yields CASSVAGGPYEQYF.

This clone is a singleton in its sample. V and J are TRBV5-1 and TRBJ2-5; 8 bases align to TRBD1. Germline V gives CDR1 SGHRS, CDR2 YFSETQ. This CDR3 region has 15 residues. With 1 base clipped from V and 2 bases from J, the junction kept 4 bases outside the gene matches. CDR3 loop: CASSLNQGAQETQYF. In DNA, the CDR3 is TGCGCCAGCAGCTTGAATCAGGGGGCGCAAGAGACCCAGTACTTC.

V and J are TRBV27 and TRBJ1-6, with unresolved D. The CDR3 consists of 17 residues. Trimming left V 4 bases short and J 0 bases short, with 13 bases between. The germline V gene has CDR1 MNHEY and CDR2 SMNVEV (reference sequence). The CDR3 DNA follows: TGTGCCAGCAGTTCGGACTCTTGGAGCTCCTATAATTCACCCCTCCACTTT. Its protein is CASSSDSWSSYNSPLHF.

The V gene is TRBV7-3, the J gene TRBJ2-1; D uncertain. With 3 bases removed from V and 0 bases from J, the gap between germline ends came to 12 bases. CDR3 length equals 16 residues. Germline lookup yields CDR1 SGHTA and CDR2 FQGTGA. In nucleotides, the CDR3 is TGTGCCAGCAGCTTGGGCGGTGCAAGCTCCTACAATGAGCAGTTCTTC. Protein sequence: CASSLGGASSYNEQFF.

V gene TRBV20-1 combines with J gene TRBJ1-2, with 7 bases lining up with TRBD1. Losses at the gene ends were 8 bases for V and 4 bases for J; bases not matched to a gene: 4. Germline V gives CDR1 DFQATT, CDR2 SNEGSKA (reference sequence). This CDR3 is 11 amino acids long. The CDR3 region has the DNA TGCAGTCTTGGGACAGCCTATGGCTACACCTTC. This gives the protein CSLGTAYGYTF.

A single count supports this clone. The chain employs TRBV30 and TRBJ2-7; D gene ambiguous. V was cut by 2 bases and J by 7 bases, with 12 bases left in between. The germline CDR1 and CDR2 sequences are GTSNPN and SVGIG (reference sequence). This CDR3 region has 12 residues. The CDR3, as DNA: TGTGCCTGGAGTTTGGTCCGTGGGGAGCAGTACTTC. Its translation is CAWSLVRGEQYF. Full variable domain (rest looked up from reference TRBV30 and TRBJ2-7): SQTIHQWPATLVQPVGSPLSLECTVEGTSNPNLYWYRQAAGRGLQLLFYSVGIGQISSEVPQNLSASRPQDRQFILSSKKLLLSDSGFYLCAWSLVRGEQYFGPGTRLTVT.

The chain links TRBV29-1 to TRBJ1-2, with 7 bases that match TRBD1. Germline trimming cut 7 bases from V and 5 bases from J; bases unmatched to any gene: 10. Germline V gene data show CDR1 as SQVTM and CDR2 as ANQGSEA. The CDR3 is 13 residues long. The CDR3 reads CSDVQGPSYGYTF. For the CDR3, the DNA is TGCAGCGACGTACAGGGGCCGTCTTATGGCTACACCTTC.

The chain carries TRBV7-2 and TRBJ2-6; 11 nucleotides align to TRBD2. The CDR3 totals 18 residues. Trimming at V came to 6 bases and at J to 3 bases, leaving 10 bases not matched to a gene. CDR1 is SGHTA and CDR2 is FQGNSA in the germline V gene. The DNA for the CDR3 is TGTGCCAGCAGTCCCGGGACTAGCGGATCGTTTGGGGCCAACGTCCTGACTTTC. As protein: CASSPGTSGSFGANVLTF.

The rearrangement joins TRBV7-9 to TRBJ1-5, with D perhaps matching TRBD1 (6 bases). Trimming left V 0 bases short and J 9 bases short, with 15 bases between. This CDR3 has 15 amino acids. Germline V lookup: CDR1 SEHNR, CDR2 FQNEAQ (reference sequence). The CDR3 loop is CASSLATGNIGPQHF. The DNA for the CDR3 is TGTGCCAGCAGCTTAGCAACAGGGAATATTGGGCCCCAGCATTTT.

The chain joins TRBV4-2 to TRBJ1-1; tentatively, D is TRBD1 (6 bases). CDR1 and CDR2 (germline): LGHNA, YNFKEQ. V lost 1 base to trimming and J lost 1 base, with 7 bases between them. This CDR3 comprises 14 residues. CDR3 amino acids: CASSQGGGNTEAFF. DNA of the CDR3: TGTGCCAGCAGCCAAGGAGGGGGGAACACTGAAGCTTTCTTT.

This chain links TRBV6-5 with TRBJ1-1; D unclear. The CDR3 runs to 11 residues. V was cut by 10 bases and J by 6 bases, with 12 bases left in between. Germline CDR1 reads MNHEY; CDR2 reads SVGAGI. The CDR3 here is CATRPRAEAFF. CDR3 coding DNA: TGTGCCACCAGACCTAGGGCTGAAGCTTTCTTT.

J is TRBJ2-1 and V is TRBV20-1, with no clear D. The length of the CDR3 is 11 residues. V lost 5 bases and J lost 12, with 14 bases in between. Germline V gives CDR1 DFQATT, CDR2 SNEGSKA (reference sequence). CDR3 protein: CSAVLIHGQFF. Here the CDR3 DNA reads TGCAGTGCTGTTCTCATCCACGGGCAGTTCTTC.

The chain joins TRBV28 to TRBJ2-3; tentative D call: TRBD2 (5 bases). The CDR3 spans 13 residues. Germline assignment: CDR1 MDHEN and CDR2 SYDVKM. Trimming stripped 8 bases from V and 2 bases from J, with 11 bases between. The CDR3, as DNA: TGTGCCAGCCGGACTTCTCTCACAGATACGCAGTATTTT. Translation: CASRTSLTDTQYF.

This chain links TRBV5-6 with TRBJ2-7; the D is unclear. The V gene lost 2 bases and the J gene lost 3 bases, with 9 bases spanning the gap. Germline CDR1 and CDR2: SGHDT and YYEEEE. CDR3 length: 13 residues. The CDR3 DNA reads TGTGCCAGCAGCTTAAACGGTTTCTACGAGCAGTACTTC. Translating gives CASSLNGFYEQYF.

The chain recombines TRBV7-2 with TRBJ2-1; D not resolved. Between the trimmed V and J ends, which lost 1 base and 8 bases, there was a span of 9 bases. The CDR3 spans 13 residues. Germline loops: CDR1 SGHTA, CDR2 FQGNSA. CDR3 protein: CASSLVGGYEQFF. As DNA, the CDR3 is TGTGCCAGCAGCTTAGTCGGTGGATATGAGCAGTTCTTC.

This chain joins TRBV27 and TRBJ1-2, with 9 bases lining up with TRBD1. CDR1 MNHEY and CDR2 SMNVEV come from the germline V gene (reference sequence). Losses at the gene ends were 6 bases for V and 4 bases for J; bases not matched to a gene: 9. The CDR3 loop spans 15 amino acids. CDR3 nucleotides: TGTGCCAGCAGCCCAGAGGGGACAGGGACCTATGGCTACACCTTC. It specifies CASSPEGTGTYGYTF.

The chain combines TRBV6-5 with TRBJ2-7; D possibly uses TRBD1 or TRBD2 (6 bases each). V lost 6 bases to trimming and J lost 3 bases, with 15 bases between them. Germline V gene sequence: CDR1 MNHEY, CDR2 SVGAGI. The CDR3 is made up of 14 amino acids. The CDR3 coding sequence is TGTGCCAGCAGGTCAACAGGGACTGTCTACGAGCAGTACTTC. This codes for CASRSTGTVYEQYF.

The chain couples TRBV5-4 to TRBJ2-7, with TRBD1 identical over 11 bases. The CDR3 length is 15 residues. Germline CDR1 and CDR2: SGHNT and YYREEE (reference sequence). The ends lost 4 bases at V and 3 bases at J; junction bases unmatched: 6. The CDR3 reads CASSIGQGAIYEQYF. CDR3 nucleotide sequence: TGTGCCAGCAGCATTGGACAGGGGGCCATCTACGAGCAGTACTTC.

The V call is TRBV24-1, the J call TRBJ2-1; D might be TRBD2 (6 bases). The CDR3 runs 15 residues. V was cut by 4 bases and J by 5 bases, with 14 bases left in between. CDR1 and CDR2 (germline): KGHDR, SFDVKD. The CDR3 bases are TGTGCCACCAGTGACACCGGGACTTCCAACAATGAGCAGTTCTTC. As protein: CATSDTGTSNNEQFF.

V gene TRBV7-2 combines with J gene TRBJ2-1; 11 positions match TRBD1. With V trimmed by 6 bases and J by 2 bases, 3 bases remained unmatched. Per germline, CDR1 SGHTA and CDR2 FQGNSA. This CDR3 is 15 amino acids long. The CDR3 here is CASRGQGDAYNEQFF. Here the CDR3 DNA reads TGTGCCAGCAGGGGACAGGGGGACGCCTACAATGAGCAGTTCTTC. The full variable domain, its missing parts supplied by reference TRBV7-2 and TRBJ2-1, is GAGVSQSPSNKVTEKGKDVELRCDPISGHTALYWYRQSLGQGLEFLIYFQGNSAPDKSGLPSDRFSAERTGGSVSTLTIQRTQQEDSAVYLCASRGQGDAYNEQFFGPGTRLTVL.

V usage is TRBV5-8 and J usage is TRBJ1-5, with D perhaps TRBD1 (6 bases). Germline CDR1 SGHTS, CDR2 YDEGEE. CDR3 size: 16 residues. V was trimmed by 0 bases and J by 0 bases, leaving 10 bases between them. CDR3 in DNA: TGTGCCAGCAGCTTGGGACAGGTTGCTAGCAATCAGCCCCAGCATTTT. The encoded protein is CASSLGQVASNQPQHF.

This clone was seen a few times. Other nucleotide sequences in the sample specify the same CDR3. This sequence joins TRBV2 and TRBJ1-5; D remains unclear. This CDR3 is 12 amino acids long. V gave up 6 bases and J gave up 1 base, with 4 bases separating them. The germline CDR1 and CDR2 sequences are SNHLY and FYNNEI. The CDR3 DNA follows: TGTGCCAGCAGGAGAAGCAATCAGCCCCAGCATTTT. It is translated as CASRRSNQPQHF.

The chain's CDR3 is CASSYAPGQTYEQYF. The CDR3 region has the DNA TGTGCCAGCAGTTACGCTCCGGGACAAACCTACGAGCAGTACTTC. The J gene is TRBJ2-7, the V gene TRBV6-5; D possibly corresponds to TRBD1 (6 bases). Germline V lookup: CDR1 MNHEY, CDR2 SVGAGI. This CDR3 contains 15 residues. Trimming removed 2 bases from V and 2 bases from J, with 13 bases in between.

This rearrangement joins TRBV9 to TRBJ2-3; no clear D. This CDR3 has 14 residues. V lost 1 base and J 6 bases, leaving 12 bases between the germline ends. Per the germline V gene, CDR1 is SGDLS and CDR2 is YYNGEE. CDR3 in amino acids: CASSVKERRDTQYF. CDR3 sequence (DNA): TGTGCCAGCAGCGTAAAAGAGAGACGGGATACGCAGTATTTT. Filled out from reference TRBV9 and TRBJ2-3, the complete variable domain reads DSGVTQTPKHLITATGQRVTLRCSPRSGDLSVYWYQQSLDQGLQFLIQYYNGEERAKGNILERFSAQQFPDLHSELNLSSLELGDSALYFCASSVKERRDTQYFGPGTRLTVL.